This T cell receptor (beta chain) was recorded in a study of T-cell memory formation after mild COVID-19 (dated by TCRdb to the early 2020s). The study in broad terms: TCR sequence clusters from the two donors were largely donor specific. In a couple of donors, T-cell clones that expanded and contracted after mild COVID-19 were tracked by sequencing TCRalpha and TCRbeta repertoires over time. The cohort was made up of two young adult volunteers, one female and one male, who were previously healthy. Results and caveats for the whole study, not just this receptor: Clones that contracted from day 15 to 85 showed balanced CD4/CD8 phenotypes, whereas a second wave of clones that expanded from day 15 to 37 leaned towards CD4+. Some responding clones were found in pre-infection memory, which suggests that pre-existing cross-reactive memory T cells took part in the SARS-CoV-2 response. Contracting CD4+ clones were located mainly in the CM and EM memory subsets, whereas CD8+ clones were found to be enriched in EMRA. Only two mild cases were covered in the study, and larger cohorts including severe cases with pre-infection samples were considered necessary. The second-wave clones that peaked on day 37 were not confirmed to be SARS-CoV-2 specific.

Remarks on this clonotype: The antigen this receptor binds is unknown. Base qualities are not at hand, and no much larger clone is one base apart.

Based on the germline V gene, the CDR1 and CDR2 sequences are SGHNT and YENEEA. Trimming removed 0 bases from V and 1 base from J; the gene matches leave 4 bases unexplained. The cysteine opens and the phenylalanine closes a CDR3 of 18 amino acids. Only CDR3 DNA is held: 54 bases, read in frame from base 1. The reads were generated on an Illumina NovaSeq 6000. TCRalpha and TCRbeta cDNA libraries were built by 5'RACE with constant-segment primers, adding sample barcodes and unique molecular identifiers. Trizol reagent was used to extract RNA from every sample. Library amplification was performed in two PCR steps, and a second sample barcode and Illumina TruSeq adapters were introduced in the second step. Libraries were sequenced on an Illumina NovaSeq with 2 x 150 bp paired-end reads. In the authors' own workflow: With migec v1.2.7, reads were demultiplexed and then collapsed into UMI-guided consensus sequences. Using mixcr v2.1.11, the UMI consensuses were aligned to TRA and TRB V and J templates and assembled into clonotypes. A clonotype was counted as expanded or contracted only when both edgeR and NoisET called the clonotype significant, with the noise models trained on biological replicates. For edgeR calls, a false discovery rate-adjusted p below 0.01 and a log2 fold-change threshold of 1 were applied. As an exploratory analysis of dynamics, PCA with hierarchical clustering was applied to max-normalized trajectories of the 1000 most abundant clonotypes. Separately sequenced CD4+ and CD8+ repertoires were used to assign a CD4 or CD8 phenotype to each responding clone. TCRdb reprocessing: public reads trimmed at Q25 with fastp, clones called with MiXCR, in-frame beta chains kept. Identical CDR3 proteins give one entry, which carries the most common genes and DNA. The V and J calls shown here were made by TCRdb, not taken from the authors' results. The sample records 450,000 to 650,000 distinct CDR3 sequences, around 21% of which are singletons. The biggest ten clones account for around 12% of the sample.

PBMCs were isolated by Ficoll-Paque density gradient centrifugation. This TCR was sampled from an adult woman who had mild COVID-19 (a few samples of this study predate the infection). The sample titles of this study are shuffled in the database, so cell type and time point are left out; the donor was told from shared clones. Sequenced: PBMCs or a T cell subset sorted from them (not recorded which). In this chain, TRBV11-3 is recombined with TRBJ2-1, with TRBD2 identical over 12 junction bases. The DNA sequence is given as TGTGCCAGCAGCTTAGATGGCACTAGCGGGAGGTCCTACAATGAGCAGTTCTTC. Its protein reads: CASSLDGTSGRSYNEQFF.